The rows below give T cell receptor beta chains drawn from one sample of a study of PD-1 blockade in classical Hodgkin lymphoma. Measured with immunoSEQ multiplex PCR; TCRdb has only the in-frame clones, and not every one. The profile shows about 47,000 clones, about 90% of them singletons. Sequencing used peripheral blood mononuclear cells (PBMCs), obtained before the fourth cycle of nivolumab. The receptors shown here come from a human donor with classical Hodgkin lymphoma. The CDR3 runs from the conserved cysteine through the conserved F or W. A D gene is named only where the DNA matches it firmly. Size is stated for part of the rows, as once, few or many counts, or as a class when the clone is expanded.

V	J	size	D	CDR3	DNA
TRBV5-4	TRBJ2-1	-	TRBD2	CASSASGSYEQFF	TGTGCCAGCAGCGCCAGCGGGAGCTATGAGCAGTTCTTC
TRBV30	TRBJ2-3	-	-	CAWSVRMITDTQYF	TGTGCCTGGAGTGTACGGATGATAACAGATACGCAGTATTTT
TRBV5-1	TRBJ1-4	-	-	CASSPHSLATNEKLFF	TGCGCCAGCAGCCCCCATTCTCTGGCCACTAATGAAAAACTGTTTTTT
TRBV2	TRBJ1-5	-	TRBD1	CASRGDRVVLGQPQHF	TGTGCCAGCAGGGGGGACAGGGTGGTGTTGGGTCAGCCCCAGCATTTT
TRBV11-3	TRBJ2-2	-	-	CASSLVTGELFF	TGTGCCAGCAGCTTAGTCACCGGGGAGCTGTTTTTT
TRBV29-1	TRBJ2-7	-	-	CSVGIRLGSYEQYF	TGCAGCGTTGGGATCAGGTTGGGATCCTACGAGCAGTACTTC
TRBV9	TRBJ2-2	-	-	CASSVSGGELFF	TGTGCCAGCAGCGTTTCGGGCGGGGAGCTGTTTTTT
TRBV5-4	TRBJ2-2	few	TRBD1	CASSLGTGSGTGELFF	TGTGCCAGCAGCTTGGGGACAGGGTCCGGCACCGGGGAGCTGTTTTTT
TRBV20-1	TRBJ1-2	few	-	CSGTEDYGYTF	TGCAGTGGGACGGAGGACTATGGCTACACCTTC
TRBV6-1	TRBJ2-1	-	TRBD2	CASSDRLAEAYNEQFF	TGTGCCAGCAGTGATCGACTAGCGGAGGCCTACAATGAGCAGTTCTTC
TRBV27	TRBJ2-5	-	TRBD2	CASSLRLAGGGQETQYF	TGTGCCAGCAGTTTGAGACTAGCGGGAGGAGGTCAAGAGACCCAGTACTTC
TRBV19	TRBJ2-7	-	TRBD2	CASSYQRLGLAGEQYF	TGTGCCAGTAGCTACCAGAGGTTGGGACTAGCGGGCGAGCAGTACTTC
TRBV30	TRBJ2-5	-	-	CAWCLRQQETQYF	TGTGCCTGGTGTCTACGGCAGCAAGAGACCCAGTACTTC
TRBV7-8	TRBJ1-2	-	TRBD1	CASSAQGVGYTF	TGTGCCAGCAGCGCACAGGGGGTCGGCTACACCTTC
TRBV2	TRBJ2-7	-	-	CASSEGPYEQYF	TGTGCCAGCAGTGAGGGGCCGTACGAGCAGTACTTC
TRBV11-3	TRBJ2-1	-	TRBD1	CASSWTGEGEQFF	TGTGCCAGCAGCTGGACAGGGGAAGGTGAGCAGTTCTTC
TRBV11-2	TRBJ1-4	-	-	CASSLRDSHEKLFF	TGTGCCAGCAGCTTGAGGGATTCGCATGAAAAACTGTTTTTT
TRBV9	TRBJ2-7	-	-	CASSVGSSTPGEQYF	TGTGCCAGCAGCGTTGGTAGCTCTACCCCCGGTGAGCAGTACTTC
TRBV7-6	TRBJ1-1	-	-	CASSLALVGEAFF	TGTGCCAGCAGCTTAGCTTTGGTCGGGGAAGCTTTCTTT
TRBV18	TRBJ2-5	-	TRBD2	CASSPPGRDGTQYF	TGTGCCAGCTCACCGCCCGGGAGGGACGGGACCCAGTACTTC
TRBV13	TRBJ2-6	-	-	CASSPRLTGANVLTF	TGTGCCAGCAGCCCCCGGCTGACCGGGGCCAACGTCCTGACTTTC
TRBV9	TRBJ2-4	-	-	CASSARGKRDIQYF	TGTGCCAGCAGCGCTAGAGGGAAGCGGGACATTCAGTACTTC
TRBV6-1	TRBJ1-3	-	-	CASSELGGNTIYF	TGTGCCAGCAGTGAATTAGGTGGAAACACCATATATTTT
TRBV23-1	TRBJ1-3	-	-	CASSQLWEGIRSFGNTIYF	TGCGCCAGCAGTCAATTGTGGGAGGGGATAAGAAGTTTTGGAAACACCATATATTTT
TRBV28	TRBJ2-7	-	-	CASSSTGLPSYEQYF	TGTGCCAGCAGTTCCACAGGGCTCCCCTCCTACGAGCAGTACTTC
TRBV9	TRBJ2-5	-	TRBD2	CASSVGVSGSRETQYF	TGTGCCAGCAGCGTAGGGGTTAGCGGGAGCAGAGAGACCCAGTACTTC
TRBV9	TRBJ2-1	once	TRBD2	CASSVTTSAKGNEQFF	TGTGCCAGCAGCGTGACAACTAGCGCAAAAGGGAATGAGCAGTTCTTC
TRBV6-5	TRBJ1-6	-	-	CASSYSSRGVRSPLHF	TGTGCCAGCAGTTACTCCTCGAGGGGGGTCCGCTCACCCCTCCACTTT
TRBV5-1	TRBJ1-2	-	-	CASSLGAGDYGYTF	TGCGCCAGCAGCTTGGGAGCGGGGGACTATGGCTACACCTTC
TRBV19	TRBJ1-2	-	TRBD1	CASSETGTGPANYGYTF	TGTGCCAGTAGTGAAACCGGGACAGGACCCGCTAACTATGGCTACACCTTC
TRBV7-9	TRBJ2-7	-	-	CASSFTRNSGKYEQYF	TGTGCTAGCAGCTTCACCCGGAATAGCGGAAAATACGAGCAGTACTTC
TRBV7-9	TRBJ1-4	-	-	CASSRGWGLATNEKLFF	TGTGCCAGCAGCCGTGGGTGGGGCCTTGCAACTAATGAAAAACTGTTTTTT
TRBV7-3	TRBJ2-1	-	-	CASSPGVPAYNEQFF	TGTGCCAGCAGCCCAGGGGTCCCCGCGTACAATGAGCAGTTCTTC
TRBV19	TRBJ2-1	-	-	CASSILGEQFF	TGTGCCAGTAGTATACTAGGTGAGCAGTTCTTC